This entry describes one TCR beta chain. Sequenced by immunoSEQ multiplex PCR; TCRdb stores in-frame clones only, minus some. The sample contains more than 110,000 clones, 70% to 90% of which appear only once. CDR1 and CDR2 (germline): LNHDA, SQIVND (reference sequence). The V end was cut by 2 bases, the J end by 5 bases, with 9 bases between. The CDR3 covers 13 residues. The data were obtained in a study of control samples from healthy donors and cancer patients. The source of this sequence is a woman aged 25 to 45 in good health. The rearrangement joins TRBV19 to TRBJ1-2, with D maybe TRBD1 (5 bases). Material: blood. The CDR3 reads CASSIRDGYGYTF. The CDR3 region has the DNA TGTGCCAGTAGTATAAGGGACGGGTATGGCTACACCTTC.